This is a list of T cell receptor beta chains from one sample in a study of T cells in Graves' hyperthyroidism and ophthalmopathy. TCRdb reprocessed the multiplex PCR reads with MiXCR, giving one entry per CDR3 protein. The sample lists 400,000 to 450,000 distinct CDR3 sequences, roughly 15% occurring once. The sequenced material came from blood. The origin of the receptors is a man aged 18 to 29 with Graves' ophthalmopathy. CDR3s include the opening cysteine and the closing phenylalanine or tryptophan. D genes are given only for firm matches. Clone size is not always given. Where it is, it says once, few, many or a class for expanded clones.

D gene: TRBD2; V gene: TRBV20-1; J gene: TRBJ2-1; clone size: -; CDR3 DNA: TGCAGTTTCCTAGCGGAGTGGGGGGACTTATACAATGAGCAGTTCTTC; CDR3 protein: CSFLAEWGDLYNEQFF
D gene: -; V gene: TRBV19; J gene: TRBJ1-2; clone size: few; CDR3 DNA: TGTGCCAGTACCATAGGAACAGGTCCGGGGTATGGCTACACCTTC; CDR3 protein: CASTIGTGPGYGYTF
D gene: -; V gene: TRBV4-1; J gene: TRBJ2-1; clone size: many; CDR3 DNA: TGCGCCAGCAGCCAAGAGGGGCTCAATGAGCAGTTCTTC; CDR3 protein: CASSQEGLNEQFF
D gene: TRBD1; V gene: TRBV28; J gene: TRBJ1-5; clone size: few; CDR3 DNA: TGTGCCAGCAGAGGGACAGGGGCCAATCAGCCCCAGCATTTT; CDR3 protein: CASRGTGANQPQHF
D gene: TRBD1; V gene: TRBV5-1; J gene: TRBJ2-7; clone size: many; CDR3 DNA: TGCGCCAGCATTCCCTTCCCCGGGACAGCCTACGAGCAGTACTTC; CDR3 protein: CASIPFPGTAYEQYF
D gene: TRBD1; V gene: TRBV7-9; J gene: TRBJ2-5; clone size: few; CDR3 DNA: TGTGCCAGTACTTCCCCCCCTCCGGGACAGGGACTATCCTGGCTTGAGACCCAGTACTTC; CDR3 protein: CASTSPPPGQGLSWLETQYF
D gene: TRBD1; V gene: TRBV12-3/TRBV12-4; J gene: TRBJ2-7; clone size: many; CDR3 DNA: TGTGCCAGCACAAATTGGGGGACAGGACACTACGAGCAGTACTTC; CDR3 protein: CASTNWGTGHYEQYF
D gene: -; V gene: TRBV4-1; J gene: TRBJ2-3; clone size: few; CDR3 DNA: TGCGCCAGCACCCCAACGGGGTGGGGACTCACAGATACGCAGTATTTT; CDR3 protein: CASTPTGWGLTDTQYF
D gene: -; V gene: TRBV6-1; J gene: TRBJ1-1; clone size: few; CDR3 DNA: TGTGCCAGCAGCCGCAATTGGAACACTGAAGCTTTCTTT; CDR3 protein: CASSRNWNTEAFF
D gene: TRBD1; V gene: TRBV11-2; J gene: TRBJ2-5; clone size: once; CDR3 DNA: TGTGCCAGCAGCAATGGACAGGGTATGAAGACCCAGTACTTC; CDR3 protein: CASSNGQGMKTQYF
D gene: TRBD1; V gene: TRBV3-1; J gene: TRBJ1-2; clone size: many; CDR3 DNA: TGTGCCAGCAGCCCATCGAGGGACAGGGAGGGGGATAACTATGGCTACACCTTC; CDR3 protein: CASSPSRDREGDNYGYTF
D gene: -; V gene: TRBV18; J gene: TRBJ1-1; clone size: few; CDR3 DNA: TGTGCCAGCTCCCCGGGCCAGACAGGTGGTACTGAAGCTTTCTTT; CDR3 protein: CASSPGQTGGTEAFF
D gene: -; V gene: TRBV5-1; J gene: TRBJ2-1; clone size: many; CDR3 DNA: TGCGCCAGCAGCATTGTCCAGGGGAACAATGAGCAGTTCTTC; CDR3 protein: CASSIVQGNNEQFF
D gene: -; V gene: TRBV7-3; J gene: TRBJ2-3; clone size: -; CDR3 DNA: TGTGCCAGCAGCTTATACGGGGACAGCACAGATACGCAGTATTTT; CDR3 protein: CASSLYGDSTDTQYF
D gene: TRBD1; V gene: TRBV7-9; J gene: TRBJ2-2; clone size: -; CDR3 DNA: TGTGCCAGCAGCGGACAACAGGGGATTGACGGGGAGCTGTTTTTT; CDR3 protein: CASSGQQGIDGELFF
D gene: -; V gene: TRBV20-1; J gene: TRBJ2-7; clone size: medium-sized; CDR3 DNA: TGCAGTGCCCCACGCCCGCTAGGCGGTTCCTACGAGCAGTACTTC; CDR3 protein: CSAPRPLGGSYEQYF
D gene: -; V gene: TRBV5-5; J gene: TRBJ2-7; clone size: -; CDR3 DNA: TGTGCCAGCAGCTTTCCAGGATCCTACGAGCGGTACTTC; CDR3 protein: CASSFPGSYERYF
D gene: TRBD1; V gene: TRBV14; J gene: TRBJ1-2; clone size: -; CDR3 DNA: TGTGCCAGCAGCCAACAAGGACAGGGGATCTATGGCTACACCTTC; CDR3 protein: CASSQQGQGIYGYTF
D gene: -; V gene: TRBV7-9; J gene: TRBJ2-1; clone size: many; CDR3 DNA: TGTGCCAGCAGCTTGTCGGCTAGCTCGCGCCCCAATGAGCAGTTCTTC; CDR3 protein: CASSLSASSRPNEQFF
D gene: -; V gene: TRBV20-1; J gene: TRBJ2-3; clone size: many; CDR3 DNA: TGCAGTGCCCCCCGACTCGGTGCAGATACGCAGTATTTT; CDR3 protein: CSAPRLGADTQYF
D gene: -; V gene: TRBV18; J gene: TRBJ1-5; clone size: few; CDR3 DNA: TGTGCCAGCTCAGGGGAGGGACAGCCCCAGCATTTT; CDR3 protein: CASSGEGQPQHF
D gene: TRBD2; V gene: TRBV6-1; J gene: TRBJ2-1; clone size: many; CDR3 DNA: TGTGCCAGCAGACGGCAGCGGGATTACAATGAGCAGTTCTTC; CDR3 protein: CASRRQRDYNEQFF
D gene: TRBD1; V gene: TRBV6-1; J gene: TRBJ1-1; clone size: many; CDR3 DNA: TGTGCCAGCAGTAAGGGACAGGGCTTATCGAACACTGAAGCTTTCTTT; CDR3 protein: CASSKGQGLSNTEAFF
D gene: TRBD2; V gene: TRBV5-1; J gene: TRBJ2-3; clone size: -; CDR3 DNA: TGCGCCAGGAGTCCCCGACGGGAGGGAGCGGTGCACGATACGCAGTATTTT; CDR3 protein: CARSPRREGAVHDTQYF
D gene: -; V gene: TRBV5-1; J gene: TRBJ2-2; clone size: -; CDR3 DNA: TGCGCCAGCAGCTTTCCAAACACCGGGGAGCTGTTTTTT; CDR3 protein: CASSFPNTGELFF
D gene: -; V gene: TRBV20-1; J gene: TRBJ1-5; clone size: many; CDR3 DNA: TGCAGTGCTAGGGCCCAGTACAATCAGCCCCAGCATTTT; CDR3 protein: CSARAQYNQPQHF
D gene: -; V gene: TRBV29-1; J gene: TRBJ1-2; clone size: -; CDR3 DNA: TGCAGCGTTGAAGGCCACCTCTATGGCTACACCTTC; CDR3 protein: CSVEGHLYGYTF
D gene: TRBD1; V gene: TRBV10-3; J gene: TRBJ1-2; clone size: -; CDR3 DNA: TGTGCCATCAGCCCTCAGGGACAGGGGTCTGGCTACACCTTC; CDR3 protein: CAISPQGQGSGYTF
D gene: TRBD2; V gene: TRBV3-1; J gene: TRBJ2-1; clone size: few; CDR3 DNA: TGTGCCAGCAGCCAATTTAGCGGGGGAATCTACAATGAGCAGTTCTTC; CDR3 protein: CASSQFSGGIYNEQFF
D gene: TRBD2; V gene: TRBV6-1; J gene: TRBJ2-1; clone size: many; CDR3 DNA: TGTGCCAGCAGCCGTTTGGGACTAGCGGGACTTGAGCAGTTCTTC; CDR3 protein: CASSRLGLAGLEQFF
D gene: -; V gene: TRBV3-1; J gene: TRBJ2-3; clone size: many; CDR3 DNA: TGTGCCAGCAGCCAACGCACAGATACGCAGTATTTT; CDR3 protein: CASSQRTDTQYF
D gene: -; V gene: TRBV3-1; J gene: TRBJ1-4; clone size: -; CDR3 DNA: TGTGCCAGCAGCCACAGGGAGCGCGAAAAACTGTTTTTT; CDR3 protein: CASSHREREKLFF
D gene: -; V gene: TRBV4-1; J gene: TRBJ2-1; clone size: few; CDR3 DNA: TGCGCCAGCAGCCAAGGGGACGGTGGTTTCAGTGAGCAGTTCTTC; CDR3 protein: CASSQGDGGFSEQFF
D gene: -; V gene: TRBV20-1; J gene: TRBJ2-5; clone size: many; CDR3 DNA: TGCAGTGCTAGAGATATGCGCGTCCAAGAGACCCAGTACTTC; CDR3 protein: CSARDMRVQETQYF
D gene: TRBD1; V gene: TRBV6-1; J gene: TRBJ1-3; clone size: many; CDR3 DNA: TGTGCCAGCAGTCGTGACAGGGTCGGAAACACCATATATTTT; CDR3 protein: CASSRDRVGNTIYF